These 14 T cell receptor beta chains share one sample of origin, sequenced in a study of blood T cell repertoires in COVID-19. TCRdb keeps only in-frame clones here, not all; method: immunoSEQ multiplex PCR. The sample has hundreds of thousands of clones, approximately 90% seen once. Sequencing used peripheral blood. Receptors originate from a woman between 18 and 29 years old with acute or convalescent COVID-19.

This rearrangement joins TRBV25-1 to TRBJ1-1; 9 bases are shared with TRBD1. Germline V CDR1 and CDR2: MGHDK, SYGVNS. Trimming cost V 6 bases and J 4 bases; bases outside gene matches: 3. CDR3 size: 13 residues. CDR3 nucleotide sequence: TGTGCCAGCAGCATGACAGGGGGCACTGAAGCTTTCTTT. Translated, it gives CASSMTGGTEAFF.

This chain uses TRBV28 with TRBJ1-5, with unresolved D. Germline assignment: CDR1 MDHEN and CDR2 SYDVKM. V lost 3 bases and J lost 6, with 9 bases in between. The CDR3 has 13 residues. The DNA of the CDR3 is TGTGCCAGCAGTTTGCAGGAGGGTCAGCCCCAGCATTTT. Translating it yields CASSLQEGQPQHF.

CDR3 in DNA: TGCGCCAGCAGCCTCCAACTAGCGGGAAACACAGATACGCAGTATTTT. Protein sequence: CASSLQLAGNTDTQYF. The gene calls are TRBV4-1 and TRBJ2-3, with 10 bases matching TRBD2. Germline V gene lookup returns CDR1 MGHRA and CDR2 YSYEKL. The CDR3 is 16 residues long. J was trimmed by 2 bases and V by 4 bases; bases with no gene match: 6.

This rearrangement joins TRBV10-3 to TRBJ2-7; the D is unclear. The germline V gene has CDR1 ENHRY and CDR2 SYGVKD. There are 12 residues in the CDR3. V was cut by 0 bases and J by 5 bases, with 5 bases left in between. CDR3 in amino acids: CAISESTDEQYF. In DNA, the CDR3 is TGTGCCATCAGTGAGTCTACGGACGAGCAGTACTTC.

The chain has TRBV29-1 and TRBJ2-7; TRBD2 might be the D (5 bases). This CDR3 has 12 residues. V lost 3 bases and J lost 2, with 8 bases in between. Per germline, CDR1 SQVTM and CDR2 ANQGSEA. CDR3 bases: TGCAGCGTTGATACCGGGACCTACGAGCAGTACTTC. This encodes CSVDTGTYEQYF.

This clone was counted once. The rearrangement joins TRBV28 to TRBJ2-2; 9 nucleotides align to TRBD1. CDR1 and CDR2 (germline): MDHEN, SYDVKM. This CDR3 is built from 17 residues. The V and J ends lost 1 base and 6 bases, in that order; junction bases with no gene match: 9. For the CDR3, the DNA is TGTGCCAGCAGTTTATCCCCCGCCGGGACAGGGTCCGGGGAGCTGTTTTTT. This sequence encodes CASSLSPAGTGSGELFF.

V usage is TRBV5-1 and J usage is TRBJ2-2; 7 bases map to TRBD1. The germline V gene has CDR1 SGHRS and CDR2 YFSETQ. Trimming at V came to 4 bases and at J to 6 bases, leaving 6 bases not matched to a gene. The CDR3 extends over 14 amino acids. The DNA for the CDR3 is TGCGCCAGCAGCAAGGGGGCGACGCCCGGGGAGCTGTTTTTT. The encoded protein is CASSKGATPGELFF. Drawing the rest from reference TRBV5-1 and TRBJ2-2, the complete variable domain is KAGVTQTPRYLIKTRGQQVTLSCSPISGHRSVSWYQQTPGQGLQFLFEYFSETQRNKGNFPGRFSGRQFSNSRSEMNVSTLELGDSALYLCASSKGATPGELFFGEGSRLTVL.

The chain employs TRBV7-2 and TRBJ2-7; 9 bases map to TRBD2. Per the germline V gene, CDR1 is SGHTA and CDR2 is FQGNSA. J lost 3 bases, V lost 1 base, and 4 bases had no gene match. The CDR3 is 15 residues long. CDR3 residues: CASSLDGGGGYEQYF. The CDR3 region has the DNA TGTGCCAGCAGCTTAGACGGCGGGGGGGGCTACGAGCAGTACTTC.

This clone was seen a single time. This chain connects TRBV11-2 to TRBJ1-2, with TRBD1 identical over 10 bases. The germline CDR1 and CDR2 sequences are SGHAT and FQNNGV. J was trimmed by 5 bases and V by 6 bases; bases with no gene match: 15. The CDR3 spans 17 residues. The CDR3 DNA follows: TGTGCCAGCAGACTAGCGGCTCCGGGACAGGGGACTTATGGCTACACCTTC. This codes for CASRLAAPGQGTYGYTF. The variable domain in full, with the rest retrieved from reference TRBV11-2 and TRBJ1-2, is EAGVAQSPRYKIIEKRQSVAFWCNPISGHATLYWYQQILGQGPKLLIQFQNNGVVDDSQLPKDRFSAERLKGVDSTLKIQPAKLEDSAVYLCASRLAAPGQGTYGYTFGSGTRLTVV.

The chain has TRBV12-5 and TRBJ1-4; 7 bases match TRBD1. The junction had 8 bases not matched to a gene; V was cut back by 5 bases and J by 8 bases. The CDR3 is 14 residues long. Germline V gene data show CDR1 as LGHNT and CDR2 as FRNRAP. CDR3: CASGRDRVNEKLFF. As DNA, the CDR3 is TGTGCTAGTGGTCGTGACAGGGTTAACGAAAAACTGTTTTTT.

In this sample, this clone turned up once. The V gene is TRBV6-5, the J gene TRBJ2-5; TRBD1 might be the D (6 bases). The CDR3 is made up of 14 amino acids. Trimming shortened V by 4 bases and J by 2 bases, and 11 bases separated the two germline ends. Germline assignment: CDR1 MNHEY and CDR2 SVGAGI. The CDR3 nucleotides read TGTGCCAGCAGTTCAGGGGTTGGGCAAGAGACCCAGTACTTC. Protein product: CASSSGVGQETQYF.

V usage is TRBV4-2 and J usage is TRBJ1-6; D remains ambiguous. Germline CDR1 is LGHNA and CDR2 is YNFKEQ. With 3 bases removed from V and 10 bases from J, the gap between germline ends came to 13 bases. The CDR3 runs to 14 residues. The CDR3 DNA sequence: TGTGCCAGCAGCCAGGTAGGGAGTATATCACCCCTCCACTTT. This translates into CASSQVGSISPLHF.

V gene TRBV30 combines with J gene TRBJ1-2, with D perhaps matching TRBD1 (5 bases). This CDR3 contains 14 residues. Trimming left V 0 bases short and J 0 bases short, with 8 bases between. Germline V gene sequence: CDR1 GTSNPN, CDR2 SVGIG (reference sequence). The CDR3 DNA reads as TGTGCCTGGAGTGTACAGGAGACTAACTATGGCTACACCTTC. It codes for CAWSVQETNYGYTF.

This chain connects TRBV4-3 to TRBJ1-2, with 7 nucleotides matching TRBD1. With 0 bases clipped from V and 5 bases from J, the junction kept 12 bases outside the gene matches. The CDR3 length is 17 residues. Germline lookup yields CDR1 LGHNA and CDR2 YSLEER. In DNA, the CDR3 is TGCGCCAGCAGCCAAGATCGGACCCTGACAGGGAAGTATGGCTACACCTTC. This codes for CASSQDRTLTGKYGYTF.